This entry lists 11 T cell receptor beta chains sequenced from one sample in a study of blood T cell repertoires in COVID-19. TCRdb keeps only in-frame clones here, not all; method: immunoSEQ multiplex PCR. The sample lists more than 200,000 clones, approximately 80% seen once, with 7.4% in the top ten. The specimen was PBMCs or T cells enriched from blood (not recorded which). The source of these receptors is a woman in her thirties or forties with acute COVID-19.

In this sample, this clone turned up once. The chain couples TRBV3-1 (or the pseudogene TRBV3-2) to TRBJ1-3, with D uncertain. CDR3 length: 16 residues. From germline, CDR1 is LGHDT and CDR2 YNNKEL (reference sequence). Trimming stripped 1 base from V and 2 bases from J, with 12 bases between. CDR3 DNA: TGTGCCAGCAGCCAAGCGCGCGGGAGACCTGGAAACACCATATATTTT. Translation: CASSQARGRPGNTIYF.

A single count supports this clone. V and J are TRBV28 and TRBJ1-1; D is unclear. Germline assignment: CDR1 MDHEN and CDR2 SYDVKM. Trimming removed 0 bases at V and 6 bases at J, with 11 bases between. The CDR3 is 14 amino acids. CDR3 in amino acids: CASSLWRPAPEAFF. In DNA form, the CDR3 reads TGTGCCAGCAGTTTATGGAGGCCGGCTCCTGAAGCTTTCTTT.

The genes are TRBV29-1 and TRBJ2-1; D gene ambiguous. CDR1 is SQVTM, CDR2 ANQGSEA, per germline. V was trimmed by 5 bases and J by 8 bases, leaving 10 bases between them. CDR3 length: 11 residues. CDR3 sequence: CSVSLSYEQFF. The CDR3 DNA reads TGCAGCGTTTCGTTGTCGTATGAGCAGTTCTTC.

This clone was recorded once. This chain links TRBV2 with TRBJ1-2; D may be TRBD1 (5 bases). This CDR3 has 14 amino acids. CDR1 and CDR2 (germline): SNHLY, FYNNEI. Trimming took off 2 bases at V and 4 bases at J, with 11 bases between the two ends. Here the CDR3 DNA reads TGTGCCAGCAGTGAATCCGTCAGGGCCTATGGCTACACCTTC. Amino acid sequence: CASSESVRAYGYTF.

V usage is TRBV9 and J usage is TRBJ1-1; no definite D call. The V gene lost 0 bases and the J gene lost 1 base, with 10 bases spanning the gap. The CDR3 is 15 residues long. Per the germline V gene, CDR1 is SGDLS and CDR2 is YYNGEE. DNA of the CDR3: TGTGCCAGCAGCGTAGGGAGTCTCGGGAACACTGAAGCTTTCTTT. It codes for CASSVGSLGNTEAFF.

This clone showed up just a few times. The chain employs TRBV5-6 and TRBJ2-7, with D uncertain. This CDR3 is built from 13 residues. Germline V gives CDR1 SGHDT, CDR2 YYEEEE. The V gene lost 0 bases and the J gene lost 3 bases, with 7 bases spanning the gap. This CDR3 is CASSLGLHYEQYF. For the CDR3, the DNA is TGTGCCAGCAGCTTGGGACTTCACTACGAGCAGTACTTC. The full variable domain, with the rest looked up from reference TRBV5-6 and TRBJ2-7, is DAGVTQSPTHLIKTRGQQVTLRCSPKSGHDTVSWYQQALGQGPQFIFQYYEEEERQRGNFPDRFSGHQFPNYSSELNVNALLLGDSALYLCASSLGLHYEQYFGPGTRLTVT.

This clone showed up just a few times. This chain uses TRBV7-2 with TRBJ2-3; D possibly corresponds to TRBD2 (6 bases). V was trimmed by 5 bases and J by 6 bases, leaving 18 bases between them. This CDR3 contains 15 residues. Germline assignment: CDR1 SGHTA and CDR2 FQGNSA. The CDR3 DNA is TGTGCCAGCAGCCCCCGGGACTCTAGGAAGGATACGCAGTATTTT. It yields the protein CASSPRDSRKDTQYF.

The sample holds a few counts of this clone. The J gene is TRBJ1-3, the V gene TRBV7-9; D remains unclear. The CDR3 has 16 residues. The germline V gene encodes CDR1 SEHNR and CDR2 FQNEAQ (reference sequence). Trimming took off 2 bases at V and 0 bases at J, with 11 bases between the two ends. The CDR3 loop reads CASSLPTPNSGNTIYF. CDR3 sequence (DNA): TGTGCCAGCAGCTTACCGACTCCGAACTCTGGAAACACCATATATTTT.

This clone occurred a few times. J is TRBJ2-7 and V is TRBV7-2, with D tentatively TRBD1 (5 bases). Germline V gene data show CDR1 as SGHTA and CDR2 as FQGNSA. The CDR3 contains 15 residues. V was shortened by 1 base and J by 3 bases, with 13 bases between the two germline ends. CDR3 nucleotides: TGTGCCAGCAGCTTAGTTCGGACACCTGACTACGAGCAGTACTTC. Protein product: CASSLVRTPDYEQYF.

The genes are TRBV6-2 or TRBV6-3 and TRBJ1-4, with TRBD1 matching over 9 bases. In germline, CDR1 is MNHEY, CDR2 SVGEGT. CDR3 length equals 16 residues. V gave up 6 bases and J gave up 7 bases; unmatched junction bases: 12. CDR3 in amino acids: CASSRADRGVGEKLFF. The CDR3 DNA follows: TGTGCCAGCAGCCGCGCGGACAGGGGAGTGGGTGAAAAACTGTTTTTT.

The chain couples TRBV28 to TRBJ1-5, with 9 bases fitting TRBD1. CDR3 length: 16 residues. The germline V gene encodes CDR1 MDHEN and CDR2 SYDVKM. With V trimmed by 3 bases and J by 2 bases, 5 bases remained unmatched. The CDR3, as DNA: TGTGCCAGCAGTTTTGGACAGGGGTGGGGCAATCAGCCCCAGCATTTT. Translation gives CASSFGQGWGNQPQHF.